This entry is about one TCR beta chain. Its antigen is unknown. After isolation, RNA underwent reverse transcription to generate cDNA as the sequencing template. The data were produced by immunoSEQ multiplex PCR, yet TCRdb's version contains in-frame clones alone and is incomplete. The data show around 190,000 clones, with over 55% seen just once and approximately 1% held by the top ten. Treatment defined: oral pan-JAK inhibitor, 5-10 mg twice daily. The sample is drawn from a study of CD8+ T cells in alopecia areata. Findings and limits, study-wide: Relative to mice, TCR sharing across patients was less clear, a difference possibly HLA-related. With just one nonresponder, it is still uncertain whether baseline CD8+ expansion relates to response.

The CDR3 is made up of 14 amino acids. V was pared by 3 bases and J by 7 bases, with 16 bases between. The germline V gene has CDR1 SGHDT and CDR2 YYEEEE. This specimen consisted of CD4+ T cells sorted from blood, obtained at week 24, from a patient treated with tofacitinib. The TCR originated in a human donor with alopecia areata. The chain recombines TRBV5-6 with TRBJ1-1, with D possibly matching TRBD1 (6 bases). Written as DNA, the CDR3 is TGTGCCAGCAGCTACCTACGACAGGTTCATGAAGCTTTCTTT. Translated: CASSYLRQVHEAFF.